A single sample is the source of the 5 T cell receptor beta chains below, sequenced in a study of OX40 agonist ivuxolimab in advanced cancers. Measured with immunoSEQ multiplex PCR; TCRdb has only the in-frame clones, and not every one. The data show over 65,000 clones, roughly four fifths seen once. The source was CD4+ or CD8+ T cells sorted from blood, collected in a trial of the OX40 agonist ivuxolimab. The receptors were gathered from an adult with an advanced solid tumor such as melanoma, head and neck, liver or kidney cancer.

CDR3 sequence: CASSSTGSRGVGNQPQHF. CDR3 coding DNA: TGTGCCAGCAGCTCAACAGGCTCCCGGGGGGTCGGCAATCAGCCCCAGCATTTT. The chain has TRBV7-9 and TRBJ1-5, with D tentatively TRBD1 (5 bases). This CDR3 region has 18 residues. Looked up from germline, CDR1 is SEHNR and CDR2 is FQNEAQ (reference sequence). V lost 4 bases and J 2 bases, leaving 21 bases between the germline ends.

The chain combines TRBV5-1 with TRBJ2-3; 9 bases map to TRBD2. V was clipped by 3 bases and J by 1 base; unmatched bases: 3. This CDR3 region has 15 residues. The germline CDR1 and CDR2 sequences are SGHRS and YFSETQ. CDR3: CASSSRLAGTDTQYF. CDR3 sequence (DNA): TGCGCCAGCAGCTCGCGACTAGCGGGCACAGATACGCAGTATTTT.

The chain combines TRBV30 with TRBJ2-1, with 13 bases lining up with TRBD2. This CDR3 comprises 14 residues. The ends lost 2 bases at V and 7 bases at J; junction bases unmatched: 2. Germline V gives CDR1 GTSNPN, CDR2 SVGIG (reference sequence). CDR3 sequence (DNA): TGTGCCTGGAGTCGGACTAGCGGGGGAAATGAGCAGTTCTTC. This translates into CAWSRTSGGNEQFF.

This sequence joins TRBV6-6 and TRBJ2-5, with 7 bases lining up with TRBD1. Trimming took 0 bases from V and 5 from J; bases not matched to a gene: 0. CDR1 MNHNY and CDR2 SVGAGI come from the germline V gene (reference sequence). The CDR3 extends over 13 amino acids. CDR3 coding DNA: TGTGCCAGCAGTTACTCGGACAGGGAGACCCAGTACTTC. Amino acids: CASSYSDRETQYF.

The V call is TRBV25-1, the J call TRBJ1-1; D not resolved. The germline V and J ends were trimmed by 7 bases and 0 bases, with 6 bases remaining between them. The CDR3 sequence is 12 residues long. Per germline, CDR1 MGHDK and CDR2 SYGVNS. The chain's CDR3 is CASINMNTEAFF. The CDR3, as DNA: TGTGCCAGCATCAACATGAACACTGAAGCTTTCTTT.